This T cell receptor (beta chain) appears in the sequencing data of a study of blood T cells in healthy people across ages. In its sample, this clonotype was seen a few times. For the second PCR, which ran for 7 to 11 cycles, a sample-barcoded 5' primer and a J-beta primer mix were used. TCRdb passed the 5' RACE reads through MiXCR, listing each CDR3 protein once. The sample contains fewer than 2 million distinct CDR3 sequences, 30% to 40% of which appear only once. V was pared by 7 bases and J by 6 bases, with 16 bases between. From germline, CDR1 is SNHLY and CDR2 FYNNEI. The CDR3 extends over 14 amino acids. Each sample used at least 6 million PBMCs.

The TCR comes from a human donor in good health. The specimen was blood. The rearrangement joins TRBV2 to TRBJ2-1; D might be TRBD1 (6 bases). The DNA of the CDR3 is TGTGCCAGCATCAAGGACAGAGGGGTCAATGAGCAGTTCTTC. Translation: CASIKDRGVNEQFF.